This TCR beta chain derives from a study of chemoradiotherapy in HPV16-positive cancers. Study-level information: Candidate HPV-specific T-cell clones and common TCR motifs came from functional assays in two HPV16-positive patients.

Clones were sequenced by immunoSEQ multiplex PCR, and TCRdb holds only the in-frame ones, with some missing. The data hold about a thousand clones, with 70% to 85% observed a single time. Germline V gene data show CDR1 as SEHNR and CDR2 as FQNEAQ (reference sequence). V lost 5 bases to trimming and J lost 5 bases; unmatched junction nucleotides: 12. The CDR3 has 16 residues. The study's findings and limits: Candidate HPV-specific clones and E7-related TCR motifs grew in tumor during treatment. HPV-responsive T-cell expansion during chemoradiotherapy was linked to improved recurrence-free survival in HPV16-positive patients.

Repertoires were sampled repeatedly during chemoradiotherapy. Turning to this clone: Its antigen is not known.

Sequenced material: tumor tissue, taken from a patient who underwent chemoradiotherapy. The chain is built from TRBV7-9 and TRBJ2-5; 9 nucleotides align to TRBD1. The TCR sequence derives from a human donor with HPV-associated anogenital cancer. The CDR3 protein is CASSHPGTGLGETQYF. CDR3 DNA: TGTGCCAGCAGCCACCCCGGGACAGGGTTAGGGGAGACCCAGTACTTC. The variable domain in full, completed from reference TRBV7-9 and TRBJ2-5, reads DTGVSQNPRHKITKRGQNVTFRCDPISEHNRLYWYRQTLGQGPEFLTYFQNEAQLEKSRLLSDRFSAERPKGSFSTLEIQRTEQGDSAMYLCASSHPGTGLGETQYFGPGTRLLVL.